A selection of T cell receptor beta chains follows, all from one sample in a study of CD8 T cells in ankylosing spondylitis. TCRdb ran MiXCR on the 5' RACE reads and lists one entry per CDR3 protein. Of around 210,000 distinct CDR3 sequences in the sample, approximately 8% were seen once. Sequencing input: blood, either unsorted or a sorted T cell fraction (not recorded which). The receptors here all came from a female donor with ankylosing spondylitis or in good health (not recorded which). Each CDR3 is given with its conserved first and last residue. The order of the fields is V gene, J gene, clone size, D gene, CDR3 protein, CDR3 DNA. D genes are given only for firm matches. Clone size is not always given. Where it is, it says once, few, many or a class for expanded clones.

TRBV10-3	TRBJ2-7	many	-	CAISPSPGYEQYF	TGTGCCATCAGTCCCTCACCCGGGTACGAGCAGTACTTC
TRBV20-1	TRBJ2-7	many	TRBD2	CSASGASGTYEQYF	TGCAGTGCCTCAGGGGCTAGCGGGACCTACGAGCAGTACTTC
TRBV12-3/TRBV12-4	TRBJ2-1	many	TRBD2	CASSPGLAGRNEQFF	TGTGCCAGCAGCCCCGGACTAGCGGGACGCAATGAGCAGTTCTTC
TRBV20-1	TRBJ2-3	many	-	CSARARDGRTDTQYF	TGCAGTGCTAGAGCCAGGGACGGAAGAACAGATACGCAGTATTTT
TRBV5-4	TRBJ1-2	few	-	CASSRVREWYGYTF	TGTGCCAGCAGCCGAGTCAGGGAATGGTATGGCTACACCTTC
TRBV6-2/TRBV6-3	TRBJ2-1	many	TRBD2	CASGNGGAWANEQFF	TGTGCCAGCGGAAACGGGGGGGCTTGGGCCAATGAGCAGTTCTTC
TRBV7-2	TRBJ2-1	-	TRBD2	CASSPISGVINEQFF	TGTGCCAGCAGCCCTATAAGCGGGGTTATCAATGAGCAGTTCTTC
TRBV12-5	TRBJ2-4	many	-	CASAPVSANIQYF	TGTGCTAGTGCCCCAGTTTCTGCAAACATTCAGTACTTC
TRBV9	TRBJ2-3	many	TRBD2	CASSVRTSGLDTQYF	TGTGCCAGCAGCGTAAGAACTAGCGGCCTGGATACGCAGTATTTT
TRBV12-3/TRBV12-4	TRBJ2-1	many	-	CASSLSSGNNEQFF	TGTGCCAGCAGTTTAAGCTCTGGTAACAATGAGCAGTTCTTC
TRBV12-3/TRBV12-4	TRBJ1-2	many	-	CASSLGRERGYTF	TGTGCCAGCAGTTTAGGGCGCGAGAGAGGCTACACCTTC
TRBV5-4	TRBJ2-1	few	-	CASSLTDSGYNEQFF	TGTGCCAGCAGCTTGACTGATAGCGGCTACAATGAGCAGTTCTTC
TRBV28	TRBJ2-7	many	TRBD2	CASINRGGRVHEQYF	TGTGCCAGCATCAATCGGGGCGGGAGAGTCCACGAGCAGTACTTC
TRBV5-5	TRBJ2-4	-	-	CASSSVALENIQYF	TGTGCCAGCAGCTCCGTAGCATTGGAAAACATTCAGTACTTC
TRBV28	TRBJ1-6	many	-	CASSSGTPRDSPLHF	TGTGCCAGCAGTTCCGGGACACCGAGGGATTCACCCCTCCACTTT
TRBV6-5	TRBJ1-6	-	-	CASSYAPGGLNSPLHF	TGTGCCAGCAGTTACGCCCCCGGGGGCCTTAATTCACCCCTCCACTTT
TRBV5-1	TRBJ1-1	many	-	CASSLAGGDRIF	TGCGCCAGCAGCTTGGCGGGCGGCGATCGGATCTTT
TRBV5-1	TRBJ2-2	many	TRBD1	CASSSPGTGGYKNTGELFF	TGCGCCAGCAGCAGCCCCGGGACAGGGGGCTATAAAAACACCGGGGAGCTGTTTTTT
TRBV28	TRBJ2-5	many	-	CASTTWRDAPGTQYF	TGTGCCAGCACCACGTGGCGGGACGCACCAGGGACCCAGTACTTC
TRBV20-1	TRBJ2-2	many	-	CSAPGLNTGELFF	TGCAGTGCTCCAGGGTTGAACACCGGGGAGCTGTTTTTT
TRBV4-3	TRBJ2-6	many	-	CASSPGFSGANVLTF	TGCGCCAGCAGCCCCGGTTTCTCTGGGGCCAACGTCCTGACTTTC
TRBV29-1	TRBJ2-1	-	-	CSVESEYNEQFF	TGCAGCGTTGAATCAGAGTACAATGAGCAGTTCTTC
TRBV10-1	TRBJ2-5	many	-	CASSFQGMETQYF	TGCGCCAGCAGTTTTCAGGGGATGGAGACCCAGTACTTC
TRBV20-1	TRBJ2-1	many	-	CSAPARLGEQFF	TGCAGTGCTCCCGCAAGGTTGGGTGAGCAGTTCTTC
TRBV19	TRBJ2-7	many	TRBD1	CASSNRDRGLSSEQYF	TGTGCCAGTAGTAATAGAGACAGGGGATTAAGTAGCGAGCAGTACTTC
TRBV20-1	TRBJ2-1	many	-	CSAREGANEQFF	TGCAGTGCTAGGGAGGGGGCAAATGAGCAGTTCTTC
TRBV20-1	TRBJ2-4	many	TRBD2	CSASYGLATKNIQYF	TGCAGTGCTAGCTACGGACTAGCGACCAAAAACATTCAGTACTTC
TRBV4-3	TRBJ2-5	many	TRBD2	CASSQDGGLAGGRETQYF	TGCGCCAGCAGCCAAGATGGGGGACTAGCGGGAGGTCGGGAGACCCAGTACTTC
TRBV7-9	TRBJ2-1	few	-	CASSSRVHRLEQFF	TGTGCCAGCAGTTCCCGGGTCCATCGGCTTGAGCAGTTCTTC
TRBV20-1	TRBJ2-7	many	TRBD2	CSATSGRNNEQYF	TGCAGTGCTACTAGCGGGAGGAACAACGAGCAGTACTTC
TRBV7-9	TRBJ1-1	many	-	CASSLVGAGPTEAFF	TGTGCCAGCAGCTTAGTGGGGGCAGGGCCCACTGAAGCTTTCTTT
TRBV15	TRBJ2-3	many	TRBD2	CATSTSTSGAASTQYF	TGTGCCACCAGCACCTCCACTAGCGGGGCTGCTTCCACGCAGTATTTT
TRBV5-6	TRBJ2-1	many	-	CASRPQGLGSYNEQFF	TGTGCCAGCAGACCCCAGGGTTTGGGCTCCTACAATGAGCAGTTCTTC
TRBV7-2	TRBJ2-2	few	-	CASSSDRYTGELFF	TGTGCCAGCAGCTCCGACAGATACACCGGGGAGCTGTTTTTT
TRBV29-1	TRBJ1-2	many	-	CSVPRGGYGYTF	TGCAGCGTTCCCCGTGGGGGGTATGGCTACACCTTC
TRBV19	TRBJ2-4	many	-	CASSIEDLAKNIQYF	TGTGCCAGTAGTATTGAGGATTTGGCCAAAAACATTCAGTACTTC
TRBV7-3	TRBJ1-1	many	-	CASSSWTAEAFF	TGTGCCAGCAGCTCCTGGACAGCTGAAGCTTTCTTT
TRBV2	TRBJ2-5	many	-	CASTGPRRTQETQYF	TGTGCCAGCACTGGACCCCGCCGAACCCAAGAGACCCAGTACTTC
TRBV5-5	TRBJ1-5	few	-	CASSPKGGKPQHF	TGTGCCAGCAGCCCTAAGGGCGGTAAGCCCCAGCATTTT
TRBV5-1	TRBJ1-1	many	-	CASSPGGGHTEAFF	TGCGCCAGCAGCCCCGGGGGGGGTCACACTGAAGCTTTCTTT
TRBV29-1	TRBJ2-3	many	-	CSVESGSNTDTQYF	TGCAGCGTTGAATCCGGGAGTAACACAGATACGCAGTATTTT
TRBV27	TRBJ2-5	few	TRBD2	CASSFSGGRTQYF	TGTGCCAGCAGTTTCAGCGGGGGTAGGACCCAGTACTTC
TRBV25-1	TRBJ2-7	many	-	CATEPGTWGEQYF	TGTGCCACAGAACCCGGGACGTGGGGCGAGCAGTACTTC
TRBV27	TRBJ2-4	many	TRBD2	CASSLGTSGRALNIQYF	TGTGCCAGCAGTTTAGGGACTAGCGGGAGGGCCTTGAACATTCAGTACTTC
TRBV12-3/TRBV12-4	TRBJ2-7	few	-	CASSFLRYEQYF	TGTGCCAGCAGTTTTTTGAGGTACGAGCAGTACTTC